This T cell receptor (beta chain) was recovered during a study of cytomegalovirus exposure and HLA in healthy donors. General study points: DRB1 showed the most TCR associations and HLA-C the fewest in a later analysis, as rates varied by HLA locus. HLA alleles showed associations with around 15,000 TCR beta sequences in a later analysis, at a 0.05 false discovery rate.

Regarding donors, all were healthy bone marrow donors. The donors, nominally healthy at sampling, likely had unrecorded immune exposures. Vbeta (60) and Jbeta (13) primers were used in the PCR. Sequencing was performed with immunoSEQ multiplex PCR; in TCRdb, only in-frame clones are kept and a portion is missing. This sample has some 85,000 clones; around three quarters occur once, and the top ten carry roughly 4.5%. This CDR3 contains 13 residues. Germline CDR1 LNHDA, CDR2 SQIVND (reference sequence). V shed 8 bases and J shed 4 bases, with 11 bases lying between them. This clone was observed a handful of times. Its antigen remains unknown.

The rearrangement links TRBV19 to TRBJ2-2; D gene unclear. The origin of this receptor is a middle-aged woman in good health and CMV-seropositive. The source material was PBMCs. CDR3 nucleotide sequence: TGTGCCAGTGACGCGGTAGGCACCGGGGAGCTGTTTTTT. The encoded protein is CASDAVGTGELFF.